This is a list of T cell receptor beta chains from one sample in a study of T cell repertoires in cytomegalovirus infection. The antigens these receptors bind are not known. TCRdb redid the calling of the reads with MiXCR, one entry per CDR3 protein. The sample includes 200,000 or so distinct CDR3 sequences, about 40% of them seen just once. This sample comprised CD8+ T cells from cultured PBMCs, obtained from culture after CMV antigen stimulation. Receptors were obtained from a human donor in good health (CMV status not recorded). Some clones in this sample may be carry-over from other donors' samples. The CDR3 runs from the conserved cysteine through the conserved F or W. The D gene is left open where the match is weak. Clone size is not always given. Where it is, it says once, few, many or a class for expanded clones.

TRBJ2-5 - TRBD1 TRBV7-9 CASSFPGGAKETQYF TGTGCCAGCAGCTTCCCAGGGGGCGCGAAGGAGACCCAGTACTTC
TRBJ2-2 - - TRBV7-8 CASSLIARPDHGELFF TGTGCCAGCAGCTTGATAGCCAGGCCGGACCACGGGGAGCTGTTTTTT
TRBJ2-1 - - TRBV28 CASSFYRVDEQFF TGTGCCAGCAGTTTTTACAGGGTTGATGAGCAGTTCTTC
TRBJ2-3 - - TRBV28 CASSFRGSRTDTQYF TGTGCCAGCAGTTTTCGGGGCTCAAGGACAGATACGCAGTATTTT
TRBJ1-5 - - TRBV20-1 CSAHGGASNQPQHF TGCAGTGCCCATGGGGGGGCTAGCAATCAGCCCCAGCATTTT
TRBJ1-1 - TRBD1 TRBV19 CASSFFDRANTEAFF TGTGCCAGTAGTTTTTTCGACAGGGCGAACACTGAAGCTTTCTTT
TRBJ2-7 - - TRBV7-8 CASSHKGAGPYEQYF TGTGCCAGCAGTCATAAGGGAGCAGGACCCTACGAGCAGTACTTC
TRBJ2-5 few TRBD2 TRBV7-6 CASSLAERGIEETQYF TGTGCCAGCAGCTTGGCAGAGCGGGGGATCGAGGAGACCCAGTACTTC
TRBJ2-1 few - TRBV7-3 CASSSTGTSDNEQFF TGTGCCAGCAGCTCAACCGGGACTTCGGATAATGAGCAGTTCTTC
TRBJ1-2 many - TRBV7-8 CASSFDRFGYTF TGTGCCAGCAGTTTCGACAGGTTTGGCTACACCTTC
TRBJ2-1 once - TRBV28 CASSFQAHEQFF TGTGCCAGCAGTTTTCAAGCCCATGAGCAGTTCTTC
TRBJ2-1 - TRBD2 TRBV12-3/TRBV12-4 CASSYSGSPYNEQFF TGTGCCAGCAGTTATAGCGGGAGTCCTTACAATGAGCAGTTCTTC
TRBJ1-1 few TRBD1 TRBV11-2 CASSPWTGKTMNTEAFF TGTGCCAGCAGCCCTTGGACAGGGAAGACCATGAACACTGAAGCTTTCTTT
TRBJ2-1 few - TRBV6-5 CASSYSGVTYNEQFF TGTGCCAGCAGTTACTCGGGGGTTACCTACAATGAGCAGTTCTTC
TRBJ2-3 many - TRBV7-2 CASSLQAPQAYF TGTGCCAGCAGCTTACAGGCCCCACAGGCGTATTTT
TRBJ2-3 - TRBD2 TRBV11-2 CASSRVGTSETDTQYF TGTGCCAGCAGCCGCGTGGGTACTAGCGAAACAGATACGCAGTATTTT
TRBJ2-1 - TRBD2 TRBV7-2 CASSQAGGPYNEQFF TGTGCCAGCAGCCAGGCGGGGGGGCCCTACAATGAGCAGTTCTTC
TRBJ1-1 once - TRBV28 CASSSSLGRGTEAFF TGTGCCAGCAGTTCCTCTCTCGGCAGGGGCACTGAAGCTTTCTTT
TRBJ2-7 - TRBD2 TRBV7-2 CASSSGLAGYPSYEQYF TGTGCCAGCAGTTCCGGACTAGCGGGATACCCATCCTACGAGCAGTACTTC
TRBJ1-2 - TRBD1 TRBV27 CASSLGGVYGYTF TGTGCCAGCAGTCTAGGGGGCGTCTATGGCTACACCTTC
TRBJ1-1 many - TRBV11-2 CASSLQGRRAFF TGTGCCAGCAGCTTACAGGGTAGGAGAGCTTTCTTT
TRBJ2-1 few TRBD2 TRBV7-3 CASSWGGDPPYNEQFF TGTGCCAGCAGCTGGGGGGGGGACCCCCCTTACAATGAGCAGTTCTTC